This T cell receptor (beta chain) was retrieved from a study of shared clonotypes between healthy human individuals. Findings of the study overall: Naive subsets, compared against memory subsets, generally had larger estimated richness values.

Only in-frame clones appear in the TCRdb table, and some are missing; sequencing was by immunoSEQ multiplex PCR. The sample carries just over 2,000,000 clones, approximately 95% recorded once. A word on this clone: Its antigen is still unknown.

This CDR3 spans 16 amino acids. V lost 4 bases to trimming and J lost 2 bases, with 15 bases between them. Per germline, CDR1 WSHSY and CDR2 SAAADI. This TCR was recovered from a man between 18 and 35 years old in good health. Material: naive CD4+ T cells sorted from blood. The subset is: CD45RA+ positively selected. The V and J genes are TRBV10-2 and TRBJ2-1; a possible D gene is TRBD1 (6 bases). As DNA, the CDR3 is TGCGCCAGCAGTGGGGCAGGGGCAGGTACCTACAATGAGCAGTTCTTC. This codes for CASSGAGAGTYNEQFF.